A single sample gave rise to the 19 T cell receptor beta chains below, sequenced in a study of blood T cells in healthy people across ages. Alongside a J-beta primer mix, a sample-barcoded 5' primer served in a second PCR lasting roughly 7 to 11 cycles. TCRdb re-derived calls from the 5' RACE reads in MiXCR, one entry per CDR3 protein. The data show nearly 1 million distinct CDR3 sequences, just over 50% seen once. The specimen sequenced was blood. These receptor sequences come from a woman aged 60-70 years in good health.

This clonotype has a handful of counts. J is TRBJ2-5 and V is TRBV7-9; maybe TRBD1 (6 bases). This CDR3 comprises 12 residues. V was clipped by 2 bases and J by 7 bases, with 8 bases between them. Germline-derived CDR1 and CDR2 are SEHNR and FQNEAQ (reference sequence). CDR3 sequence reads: CASSLSRGTQYF. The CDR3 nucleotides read TGTGCCAGCAGCTTATCCAGGGGGACCCAGTACTTC. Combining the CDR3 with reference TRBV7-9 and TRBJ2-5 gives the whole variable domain DTGVSQNPRHKITKRGQNVTFRCDPISEHNRLYWYRQTLGQGPEFLTYFQNEAQLEKSRLLSDRFSAERPKGSFSTLEIQRTEQGDSAMYLCASSLSRGTQYFGPGTRLLVL.

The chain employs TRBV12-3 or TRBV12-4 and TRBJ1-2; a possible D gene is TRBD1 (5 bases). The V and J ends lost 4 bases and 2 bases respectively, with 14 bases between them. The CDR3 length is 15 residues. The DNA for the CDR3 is TGTGCCAGCAGTTGGATGTCGGGGGGGAACTATGGCTACACCTTC. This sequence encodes CASSWMSGGNYGYTF.

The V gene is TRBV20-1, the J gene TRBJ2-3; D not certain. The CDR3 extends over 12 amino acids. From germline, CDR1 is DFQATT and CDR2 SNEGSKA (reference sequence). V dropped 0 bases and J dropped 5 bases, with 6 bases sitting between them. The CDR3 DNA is TGCAGTGCTAGAGAAGTGGGAGATACGCAGTATTTT. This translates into CSAREVGDTQYF.

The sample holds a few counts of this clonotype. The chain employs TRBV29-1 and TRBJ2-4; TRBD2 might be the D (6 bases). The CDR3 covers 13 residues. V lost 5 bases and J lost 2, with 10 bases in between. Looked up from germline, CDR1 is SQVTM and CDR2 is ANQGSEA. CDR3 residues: CSVTGLSKNIQYF. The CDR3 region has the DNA TGCAGCGTTACCGGACTATCCAAAAACATTCAGTACTTC.

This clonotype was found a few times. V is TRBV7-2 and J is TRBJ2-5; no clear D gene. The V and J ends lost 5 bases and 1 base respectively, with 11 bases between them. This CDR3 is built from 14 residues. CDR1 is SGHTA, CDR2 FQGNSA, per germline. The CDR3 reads CASSPLSTQETQYF. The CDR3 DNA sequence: TGTGCCAGCAGCCCACTCAGTACCCAAGAGACCCAGTACTTC.

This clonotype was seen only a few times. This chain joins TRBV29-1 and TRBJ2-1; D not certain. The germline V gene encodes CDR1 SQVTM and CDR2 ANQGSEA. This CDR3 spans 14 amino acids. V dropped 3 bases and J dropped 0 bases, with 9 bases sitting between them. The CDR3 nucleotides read TGCAGCGTTGACCCAGTGGACTCCTACAATGAGCAGTTCTTC. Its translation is CSVDPVDSYNEQFF.

CDR3 in amino acids: CSARDLRGSHFQETQYF. In nucleotides, the CDR3 is TGCAGTGCTAGAGATTTGAGGGGATCCCATTTCCAAGAGACCCAGTACTTC. The gene calls are TRBV20-1 and TRBJ2-5; either TRBD1 or TRBD2 may supply D (5 bases each). CDR3 size: 17 residues. The germline gives CDR1 DFQATT, CDR2 SNEGSKA (reference sequence). The V end lost 0 bases, the J end lost 1 base, and 18 bases lay between the germline ends.

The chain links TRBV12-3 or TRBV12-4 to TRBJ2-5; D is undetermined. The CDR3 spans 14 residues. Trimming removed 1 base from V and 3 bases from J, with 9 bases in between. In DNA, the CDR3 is TGTGCCAGCAGTTTAGAGCCGACCGAAGAGACCCAGTACTTC. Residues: CASSLEPTEETQYF.

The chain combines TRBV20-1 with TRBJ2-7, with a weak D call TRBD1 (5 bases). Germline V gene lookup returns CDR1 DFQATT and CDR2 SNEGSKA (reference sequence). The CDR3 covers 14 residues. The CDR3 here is CSAAGLKGPYEQYF. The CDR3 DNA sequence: TGCAGCGCAGCAGGGCTAAAGGGCCCCTACGAGCAGTACTTC.

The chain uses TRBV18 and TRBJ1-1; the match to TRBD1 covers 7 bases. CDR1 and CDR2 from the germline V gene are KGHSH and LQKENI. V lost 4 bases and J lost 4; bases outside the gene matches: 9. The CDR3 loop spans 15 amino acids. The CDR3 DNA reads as TGTGCCAGCTCACTTAAGACAGGGACTGGCACTGAAGCTTTCTTT. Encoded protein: CASSLKTGTGTEAFF.

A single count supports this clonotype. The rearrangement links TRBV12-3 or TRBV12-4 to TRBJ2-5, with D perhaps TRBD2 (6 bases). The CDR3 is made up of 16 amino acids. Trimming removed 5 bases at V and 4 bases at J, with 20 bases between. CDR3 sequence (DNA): TGTGCCAGCAGTCCTGGGCTCCTGGAGGGCCGAGAGACCCAGTACTTC. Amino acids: CASSPGLLEGRETQYF.

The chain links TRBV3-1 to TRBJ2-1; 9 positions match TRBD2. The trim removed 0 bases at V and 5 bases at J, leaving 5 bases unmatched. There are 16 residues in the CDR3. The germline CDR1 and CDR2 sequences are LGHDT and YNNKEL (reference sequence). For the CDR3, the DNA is TGTGCCAGCAGCCAAGATCAACTAGCGGGCAACAATGAGCAGTTCTTC. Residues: CASSQDQLAGNNEQFF.

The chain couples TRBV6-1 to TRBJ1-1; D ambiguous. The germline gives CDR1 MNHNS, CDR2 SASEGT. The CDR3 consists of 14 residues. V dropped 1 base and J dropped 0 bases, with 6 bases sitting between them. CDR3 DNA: TGTGCCAGCAGTGAAGTGGGAATGAACACTGAAGCTTTCTTT. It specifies CASSEVGMNTEAFF.

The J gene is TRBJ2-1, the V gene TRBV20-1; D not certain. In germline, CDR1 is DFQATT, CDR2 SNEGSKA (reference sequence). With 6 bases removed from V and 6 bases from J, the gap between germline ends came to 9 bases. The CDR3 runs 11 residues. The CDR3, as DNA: TGCAGTGCCAATACGTTCAATGAGCAGTTCTTC. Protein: CSANTFNEQFF.

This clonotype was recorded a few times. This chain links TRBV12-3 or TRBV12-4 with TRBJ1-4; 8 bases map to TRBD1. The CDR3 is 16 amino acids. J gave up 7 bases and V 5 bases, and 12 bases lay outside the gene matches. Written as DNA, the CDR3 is TGTGCCAGCAGTACGCACGGACAGGGTTTGAGTGAAAAACTGTTTTTT. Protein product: CASSTHGQGLSEKLFF.

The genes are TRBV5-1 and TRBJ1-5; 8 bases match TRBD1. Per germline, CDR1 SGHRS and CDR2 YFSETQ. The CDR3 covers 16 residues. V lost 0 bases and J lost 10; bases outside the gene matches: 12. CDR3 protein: CASSLGAGGYDDPQHF. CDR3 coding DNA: TGCGCCAGCAGCTTGGGGGCAGGGGGCTATGATGATCCCCAGCATTTT.

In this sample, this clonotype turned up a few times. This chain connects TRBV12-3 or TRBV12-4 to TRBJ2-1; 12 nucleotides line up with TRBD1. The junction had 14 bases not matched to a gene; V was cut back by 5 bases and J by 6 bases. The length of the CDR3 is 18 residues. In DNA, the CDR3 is TGTGCCAGCAGTCCTTCTTATCCAGGGACAGGGGGCTCCAATGAGCAGTTCTTC. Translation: CASSPSYPGTGGSNEQFF.

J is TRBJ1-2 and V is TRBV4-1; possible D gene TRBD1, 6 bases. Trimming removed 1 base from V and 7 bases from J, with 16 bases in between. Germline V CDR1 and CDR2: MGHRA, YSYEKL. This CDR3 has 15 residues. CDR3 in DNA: TGCGCCAGCAGCCAAGTTGCAAACAGGGTCGGTGGCTACACCTTC. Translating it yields CASSQVANRVGGYTF.

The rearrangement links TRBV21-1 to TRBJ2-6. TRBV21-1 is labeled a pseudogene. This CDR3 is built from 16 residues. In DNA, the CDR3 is TGTGCCAGCAGCGTTAACAGTTCTTCTGGGGCCAACGTCCTGACTTTC. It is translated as CASSVNSSSGANVLTF.